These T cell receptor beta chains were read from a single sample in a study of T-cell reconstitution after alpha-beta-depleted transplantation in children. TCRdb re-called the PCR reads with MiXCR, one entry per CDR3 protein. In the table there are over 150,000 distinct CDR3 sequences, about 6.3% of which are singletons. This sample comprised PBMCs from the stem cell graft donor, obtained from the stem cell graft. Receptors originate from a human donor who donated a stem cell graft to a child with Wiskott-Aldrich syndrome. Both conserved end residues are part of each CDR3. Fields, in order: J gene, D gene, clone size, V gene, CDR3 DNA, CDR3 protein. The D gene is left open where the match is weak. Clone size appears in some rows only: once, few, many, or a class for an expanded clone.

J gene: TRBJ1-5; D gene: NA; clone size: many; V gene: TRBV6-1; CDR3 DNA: TGTGCCAGCAGTGACGGGGTCAATCAGCCCCAGCATTTT; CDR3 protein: CASSDGVNQPQHF
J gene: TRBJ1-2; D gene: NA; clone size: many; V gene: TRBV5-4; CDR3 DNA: TGTGCCAGCAGCTTGACAGGGTTCAGTGGCTACACCTTC; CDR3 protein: CASSLTGFSGYTF
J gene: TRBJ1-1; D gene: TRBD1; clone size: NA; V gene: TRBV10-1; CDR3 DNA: TGCGCCAGCAGTGAGTCTCCGGGACAGGGATACACTGAAGCTTTCTTT; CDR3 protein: CASSESPGQGYTEAFF
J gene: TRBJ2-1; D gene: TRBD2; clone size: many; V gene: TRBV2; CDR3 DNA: TGTGCCAGCAGTGTTTCTAGCGGGGGCCTCAATGAGCAGTTCTTC; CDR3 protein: CASSVSSGGLNEQFF
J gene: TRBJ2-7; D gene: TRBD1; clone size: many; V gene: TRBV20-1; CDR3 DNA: TGCAGTGCTTCGGACAGGGCATACGCCGACGAGCAGTACTTC; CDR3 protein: CSASDRAYADEQYF
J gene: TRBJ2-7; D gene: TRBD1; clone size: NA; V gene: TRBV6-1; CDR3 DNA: TGTGCCAGCAGCCCTCGGGCGGGACAGGCCACCTACGAGCAGTACTTC; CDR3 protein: CASSPRAGQATYEQYF
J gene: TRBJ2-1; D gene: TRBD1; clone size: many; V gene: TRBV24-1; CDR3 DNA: TGTGCCATCCAGGGGGATAGCTCCTACAATGAGCAGTTCTTC; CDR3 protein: CAIQGDSSYNEQFF
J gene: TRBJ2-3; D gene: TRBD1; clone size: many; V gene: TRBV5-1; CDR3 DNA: TGCGCCAGCAGCGATCCACAGGGGTCAGATACGCAGTATTTT; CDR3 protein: CASSDPQGSDTQYF
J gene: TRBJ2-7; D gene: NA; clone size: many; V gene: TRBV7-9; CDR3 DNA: TGTGCCAGCAGCTCAACGACAGTGAACTACGAGCAGTACTTC; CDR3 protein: CASSSTTVNYEQYF
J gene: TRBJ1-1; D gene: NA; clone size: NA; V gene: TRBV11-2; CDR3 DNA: TGTGCCAGCAGCTTGCTAGGGGGGGGTGCGGAGGCTTTCTTT; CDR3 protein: CASSLLGGGAEAFF
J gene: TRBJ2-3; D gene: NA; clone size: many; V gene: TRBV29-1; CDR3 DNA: TGCAGCGTTGTAGGGAGGACAGATACGCAGTATTTT; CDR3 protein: CSVVGRTDTQYF
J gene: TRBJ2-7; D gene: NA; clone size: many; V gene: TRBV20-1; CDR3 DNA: TGCAGTGCTAGCTGGAGGGTGTACGAGCAGTACTTC; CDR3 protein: CSASWRVYEQYF
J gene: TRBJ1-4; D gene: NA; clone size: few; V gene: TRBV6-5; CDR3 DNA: TGTGCCAGCAGTTACTTAGGGGCTTCCGGTGAAAAACTGTTTTTT; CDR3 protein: CASSYLGASGEKLFF
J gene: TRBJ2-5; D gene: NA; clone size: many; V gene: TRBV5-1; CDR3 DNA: TGCGCCAGCAGAGGAGGGTTGGGAGAGACCCAGTACTTC; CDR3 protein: CASRGGLGETQYF
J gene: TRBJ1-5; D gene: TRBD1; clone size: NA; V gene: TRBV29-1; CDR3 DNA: TGCAGCGTTGCTCAGGGGGCCGATCAGCCCCAGCATTTT; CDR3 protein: CSVAQGADQPQHF
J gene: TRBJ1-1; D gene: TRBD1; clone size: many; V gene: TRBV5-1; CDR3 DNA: TGCGCCAGCAGCAGACCGGGACAGGGTCTGCACACTGAAGCTTTCTTT; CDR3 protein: CASSRPGQGLHTEAFF
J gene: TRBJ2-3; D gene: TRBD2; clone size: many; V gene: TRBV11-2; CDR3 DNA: TGTGCCAGCAGCCCGATGGGGGGGACCACAGATACGCAGTATTTT; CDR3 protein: CASSPMGGTTDTQYF
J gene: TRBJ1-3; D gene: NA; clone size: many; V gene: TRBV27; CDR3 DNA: TGTGCCAGCAGCTTAGACAGAGGAAACACCATATATTTT; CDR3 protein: CASSLDRGNTIYF
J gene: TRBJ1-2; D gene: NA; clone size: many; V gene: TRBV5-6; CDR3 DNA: TGTGCCAGCAGCATAGACGGGACACGCGGCTACACCTTC; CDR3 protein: CASSIDGTRGYTF
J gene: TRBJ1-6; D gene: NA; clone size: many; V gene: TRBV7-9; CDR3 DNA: TGTGCCAGCAGCTCAGAGGCTTTAAATAATTCACCCCTCCACTTT; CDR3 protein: CASSSEALNNSPLHF
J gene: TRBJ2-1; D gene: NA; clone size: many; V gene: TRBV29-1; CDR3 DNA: TGCAGCCACTCAGGAGGTCAGGGCTCCTACAATGAGCAGTTCTTC; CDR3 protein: CSHSGGQGSYNEQFF
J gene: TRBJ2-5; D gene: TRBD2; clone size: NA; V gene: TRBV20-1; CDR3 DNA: TGCAGTGCTAAAAAACCAGGACTAGCGAGGACGGAGACCCAGTACTTC; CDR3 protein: CSAKKPGLARTETQYF
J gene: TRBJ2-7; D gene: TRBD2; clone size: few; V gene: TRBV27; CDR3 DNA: TGTGCCAGCAGTTTCCAAACTAGCGGGAGTTACGAGCAGTACTTC; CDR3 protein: CASSFQTSGSYEQYF
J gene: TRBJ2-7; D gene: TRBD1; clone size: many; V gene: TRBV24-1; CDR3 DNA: TGTGCCACCAGTGATTACAGGGGGTACGAGCAGTACTTC; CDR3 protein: CATSDYRGYEQYF
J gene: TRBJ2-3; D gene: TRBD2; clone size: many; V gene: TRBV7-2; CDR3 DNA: TGTGCCAGCAGCTTTATAGCGGGCGGGAGCACAGATACGCAGTATTTT; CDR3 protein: CASSFIAGGSTDTQYF
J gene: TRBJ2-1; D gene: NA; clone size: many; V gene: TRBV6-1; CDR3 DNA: TGTGCCAGCAGTGTCATGGGGGACCCTACGTGGAATGAGCAGTTCTTC; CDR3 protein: CASSVMGDPTWNEQFF
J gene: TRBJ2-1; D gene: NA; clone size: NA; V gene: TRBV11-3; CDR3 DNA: TGTGCCAGCAGCCTATGGGGGGAGGCCTACAATGAGCAGTTCTTC; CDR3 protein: CASSLWGEAYNEQFF
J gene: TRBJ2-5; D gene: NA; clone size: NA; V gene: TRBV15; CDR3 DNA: TGTGCCACCAGCAGAGACAAAGTAGGGACCCAGTACTTC; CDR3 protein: CATSRDKVGTQYF
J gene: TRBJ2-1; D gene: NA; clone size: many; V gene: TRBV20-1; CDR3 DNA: TGCAGTGCCGACCACCGGGGTTCCTCCCTTGAGCAGTTCTTC; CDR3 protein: CSADHRGSSLEQFF
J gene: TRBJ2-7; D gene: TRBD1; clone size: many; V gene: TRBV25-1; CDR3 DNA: TGTGCCAGCAGTGGCAGTTACCGGGACAGGGTGTACTTC; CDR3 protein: CASSGSYRDRVYF
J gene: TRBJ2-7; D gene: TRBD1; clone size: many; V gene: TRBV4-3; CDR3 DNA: TGCGCCAGCAGCCCTTCCGAGGGGGCAGCTTACGAGCAGTACTTC; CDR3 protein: CASSPSEGAAYEQYF
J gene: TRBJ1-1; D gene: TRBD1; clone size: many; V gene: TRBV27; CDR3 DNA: TGTGCCAGCAGTTCGACCGGGACAGGGGGCGCGGAGAACACTGAAGCTTTCTTT; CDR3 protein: CASSSTGTGGAENTEAFF
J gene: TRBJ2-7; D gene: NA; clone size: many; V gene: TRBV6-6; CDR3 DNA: TGTGCCAGCGGGGCCGCGTCATCCTACGAGCAGTACTTC; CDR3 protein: CASGAASSYEQYF
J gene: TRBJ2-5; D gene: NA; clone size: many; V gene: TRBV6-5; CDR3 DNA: TGTGCCAGCAGTTACGTACAGGAAGAGACCCAGTACTTC; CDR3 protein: CASSYVQEETQYF
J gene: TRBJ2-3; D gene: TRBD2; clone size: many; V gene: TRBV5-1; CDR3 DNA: TGCGCCAGCAGCTTGGATGGGACTAGGGCAGATACGCAGTATTTT; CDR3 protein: CASSLDGTRADTQYF
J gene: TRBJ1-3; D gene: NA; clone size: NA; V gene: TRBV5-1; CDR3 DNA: TGCGCCAGCAGCTTGGTCTCTCAGGACAACTCTGGAAACACCATATATTTT; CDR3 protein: CASSLVSQDNSGNTIYF
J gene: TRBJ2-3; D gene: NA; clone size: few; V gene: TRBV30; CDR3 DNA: TGTGCCTGGACCGGCAGCTCGGATACGCAGTATTTT; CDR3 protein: CAWTGSSDTQYF
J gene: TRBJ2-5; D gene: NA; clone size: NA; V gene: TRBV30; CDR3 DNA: TGTGCCTGGAGTGCCTCCCTCATCACAAAAGAGACCCAGTACTTC; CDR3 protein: CAWSASLITKETQYF
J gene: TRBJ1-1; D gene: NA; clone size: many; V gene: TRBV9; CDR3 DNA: TGTGCCAGCAGCGAGGGGATGTCGGCCGGGGGGACTGAAGCTTTCTTT; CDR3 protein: CASSEGMSAGGTEAFF
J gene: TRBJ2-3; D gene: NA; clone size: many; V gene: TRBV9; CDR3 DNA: TGTGCCAGCAGCGTGTTCTCGGAAGATACGCAGTATTTT; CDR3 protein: CASSVFSEDTQYF
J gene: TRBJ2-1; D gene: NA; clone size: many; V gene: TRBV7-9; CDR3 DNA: TGTGCCAGCAGACCGACTAAGGGAGTTATTAGAAATGAGCAGTTCTTC; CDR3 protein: CASRPTKGVIRNEQFF
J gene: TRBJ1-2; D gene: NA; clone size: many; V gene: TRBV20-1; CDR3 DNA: TGCAGTGCCCCGACAGACCCAGTGGGTTACACCTTC; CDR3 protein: CSAPTDPVGYTF
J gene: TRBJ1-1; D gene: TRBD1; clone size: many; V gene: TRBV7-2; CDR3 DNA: TGTGCCAGCAGCCTAACAGGGGCGGATACTGAAGCTTTCTTT; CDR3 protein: CASSLTGADTEAFF
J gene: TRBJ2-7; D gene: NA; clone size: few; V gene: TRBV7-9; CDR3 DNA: TGTGCCAGCAGCTTAGCGGGGGCGGATTCCTACGAGCAGTACTTC; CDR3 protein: CASSLAGADSYEQYF
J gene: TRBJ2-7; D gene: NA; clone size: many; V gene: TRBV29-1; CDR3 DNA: TGCAGCGTTTGTCAGTCTGACTACGAGCAGTACTTC; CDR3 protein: CSVCQSDYEQYF
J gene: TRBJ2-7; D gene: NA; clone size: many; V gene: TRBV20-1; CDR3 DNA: TGCAGTGCTTACTTTACAGGGACCAACGAGCAGTACTTC; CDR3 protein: CSAYFTGTNEQYF
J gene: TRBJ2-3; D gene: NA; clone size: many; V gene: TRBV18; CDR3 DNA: TGTGCCAGATCACTAAAACCCGATACGCAGTATTTT; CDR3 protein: CARSLKPDTQYF
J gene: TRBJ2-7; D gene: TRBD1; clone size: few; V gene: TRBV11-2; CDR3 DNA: TGTGCCAGCACCCTGGGACAGGGGGCTTACGAGCAGTACTTC; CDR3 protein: CASTLGQGAYEQYF
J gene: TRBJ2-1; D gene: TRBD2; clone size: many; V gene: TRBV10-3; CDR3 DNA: TGTGCCATCAGTGATGGCGGGAGAGTATACAATGAGCAGTTCTTC; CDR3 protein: CAISDGGRVYNEQFF
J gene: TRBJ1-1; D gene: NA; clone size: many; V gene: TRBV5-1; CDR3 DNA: TGCGCCAGCAGCTTGGTGGTAGGGGTGGGGAACACTGAAGCTTTCTTT; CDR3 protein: CASSLVVGVGNTEAFF
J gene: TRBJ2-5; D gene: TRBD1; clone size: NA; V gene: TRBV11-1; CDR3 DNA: TGTGCCAGCAGCCCTGAACAGGGGGCGAGTAAGCAGCAAGAGACCCAGTACTTC; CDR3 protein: CASSPEQGASKQQETQYF
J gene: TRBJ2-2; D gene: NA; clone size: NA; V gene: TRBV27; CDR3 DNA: TGTGCCAGCAGTTTAAGACCGGGTACTTCATTCGGGAACACCGGGGAGCTGTTTTTT; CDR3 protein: CASSLRPGTSFGNTGELFF
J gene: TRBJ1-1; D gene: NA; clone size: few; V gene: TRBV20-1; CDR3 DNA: TGCAGTGCCCGCCGGGACTCCAACGAGGACACTGAAGCTTTCTTT; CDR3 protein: CSARRDSNEDTEAFF
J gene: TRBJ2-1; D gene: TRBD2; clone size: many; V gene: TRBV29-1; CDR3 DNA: TGCAGCGTTGAAGGACTAGCGGGGGGCTACAATGAGCAGTTCTTC; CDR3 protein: CSVEGLAGGYNEQFF
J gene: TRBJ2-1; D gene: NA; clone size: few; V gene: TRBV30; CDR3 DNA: TGTGCCTGGAGTAGGGGTAATGAGCAGTTCTTC; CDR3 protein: CAWSRGNEQFF